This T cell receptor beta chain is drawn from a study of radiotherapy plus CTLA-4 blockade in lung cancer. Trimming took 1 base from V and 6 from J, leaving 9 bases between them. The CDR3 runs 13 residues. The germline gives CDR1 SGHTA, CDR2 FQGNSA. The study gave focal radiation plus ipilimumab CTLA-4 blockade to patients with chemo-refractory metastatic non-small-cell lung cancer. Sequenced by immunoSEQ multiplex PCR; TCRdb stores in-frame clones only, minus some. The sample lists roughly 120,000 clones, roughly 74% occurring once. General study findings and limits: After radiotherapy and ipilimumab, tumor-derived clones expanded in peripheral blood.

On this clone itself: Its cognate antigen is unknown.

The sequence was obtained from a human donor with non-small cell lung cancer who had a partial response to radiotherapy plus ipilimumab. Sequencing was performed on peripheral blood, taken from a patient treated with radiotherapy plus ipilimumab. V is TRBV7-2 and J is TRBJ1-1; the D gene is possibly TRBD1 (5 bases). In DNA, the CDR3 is TGTGCCAGCAGCTTAGTCGTCAGGGCTGAAGCTTTCTTT. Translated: CASSLVVRAEAFF.